This TCR beta chain was sequenced in a study of cytomegalovirus exposure and HLA in healthy donors (dated 2017 in TCRdb). Some background on the complete study: In an earlier analysis of approximately 640 of the donors, 250 to 300 Gb of sequence data and approximately 100 million unique TCR beta sequences from about 179 million T cells were reported. A later analysis re-analyzed previously published TCR beta repertoires from several hundred donors and added high-resolution HLA genotyping to study TCR occurrence patterns. Among the roughly 400 genotyped donors, 75% to 90% belonged to the genetic ancestry cluster associated with self-reported Caucasian donors. In a later genetic analysis, genome-wide SNP genotypes for about three fifths of the 666 donors were used, and that subset was treated as a discovery cohort. Alongside the repertoire data, information on donor age, sex, ethnicity and CMV serostatus was compiled. Approximately 300 gigabases of sequencing data and approximately 84 million unique TCR sequences were included in an early release covering about 700 HLA-typed donors. To predict cytomegalovirus infection status, the study combined high-throughput TCR immunosequencing, statistical association of individual TCRs with disease status, and machine learning. Rather than using new phenotypic data, the later analysis identified candidate immune exposures from TCR beta sequences and from how often those sequences occurred across donors. Using immunosequencing, the study profiled T cell repertoires from around 670 subjects and related those repertoires to cytomegalovirus serostatus. All discovery cohort repertoires had been generated using a single sequencing platform. The number of donors typed differed by locus, with about 620-630 for A, B, C, DRB1 and DQB1, around 520 for DQA1, approximately 570 for DPA1, and around 430 for DPB1. Along with the roughly 670-subject first cohort, a separate validation cohort of approximately 110 different subjects was used. Roughly 5 DR-DQ haplotypes were handled as single units for association and clustering, since linkage in the cohort was strong. Among 300 to 500 genotyped donors of the cohort, an average of about 240,000 unique TCR beta nucleotide sequences was sequenced per donor, of which roughly 17% were non-productive. The study aimed to test whether cataloging public T cell receptors could reveal signatures of past pathogen exposure. HLA typing included class I and class II loci at four-digit resolution. In an earlier analysis of several hundred of the donors, high-throughput TCR beta sequencing was used to judge whether each TCR beta V gene segment behaved as functional or pseudogenic. Paper-wide results and their limitations: In a later analysis, HLA-associated TCR beta chains were found to be more clonally expanded and to have lower generation probabilities than equally common non-associated chains. Because counts were too low, more than 15 rarely observed V segments, including chromosome 9 orphons, were left out of the earlier analysis of some 640 of the donors. Because the 87-base-pair reads could not distinguish some IMGT-functional V segments, including TRBV6-2 and TRBV6-3, those segments were excluded. Most TCR sequences were observed very rarely across donors, whereas some public TCRs were present in many individuals. A later genetic analysis associated a missense DCLRE1C variant with V-gene and J-gene trimming of TCR beta chains, and an independent cohort replicated the association. Strong co-occurrence of HLA alleles, especially DR and DQ, made assigning TCR associations to individual alleles difficult. The authors suggested that the approach could potentially be extended to other disease states and immunological phenotypes. The sequencing pipeline was judged likely to have produced a cluster of highly shared sequence variants as a technical artifact. Immune exposure information for the cohort was limited to CMV serostatus. The presence/absence analyses assumed that sequencing depth was roughly uniform across donors, and that assumption may not be true. In both the original and validation cohorts, the classifier was reported to diagnose cytomegalovirus status with high specificity and sensitivity. According to a later analysis, most CMV-associated TCR beta chains appeared to be HLA-restricted, and the HLA associations seemed to be driven largely by CMV exposure. This cohort had only TCR beta chains sequenced, and the lack of alpha or paired-chain data limited which features could be detected. A further reported finding was that TCR beta sequences accurately predicted the HLA-A and HLA-B alleles for most subjects in the first cohort. A total of about 180 TCR beta chains were listed by the study as associated with cytomegalovirus. A later genetic analysis reported fewer N-insertions in productive TCRs among donors in an Asian-associated ancestry cluster than the roughly 620-donor mean. An earlier analysis of some 560 of the donors showed that most TCR beta V segments appeared in productive rearrangements either about 87% or about 30% of the time, which broadly matched IMGT annotations. A later analysis found that TCR association rates varied across HLA loci, with DRB1 alleles showing the most associated TCRs and HLA-C alleles the fewest. Because HLA typing was unavailable for some donors at each locus, only the typed subset was used in association tests. A later analysis reported that several top co-occurrence clusters appeared linked to parvovirus B19, influenza, CMV and Epstein-Barr virus. Correlated functional status among segregating V segments might reflect linkage disequilibrium, but an unknown experimental factor could not be ruled out. In vitro tests confirmed that a few of the cytomegalovirus-associated TCR beta chains recognize cytomegalovirus antigens. Specific HLA alleles were associated with 15,000 to 20,000 TCR beta sequences at a false discovery rate of 0.05 in a later analysis.

Via the germline V gene, CDR1 is MGHRA and CDR2 YSYEKL. Including the terminal cysteine and phenylalanine, the CDR3 comprises 14 residues. Only CDR3 DNA is held: 42 bases, read in frame from base 1. Trimming takes 1 base from V and 5 bases from J, and the germline ends sit 9 bases apart. The library was generated by the immunoSEQ multiplex PCR assay. A mixture of 60 forward primers for TCR Vbeta segments and 13 reverse primers for TCR Jbeta segments was used in the multiplex PCR. Amplification of the CDR3 region of rearranged TCR beta genes was performed with a multiplex PCR assay on genomic DNA. The amplified TCR beta libraries were sequenced on the Illumina HiSeq System as 87-base-pair reads. The paper's data handling went like this. In a later analysis, 80 million or so unique TCR beta chains were counted across the roughly 610 repertoires, and approximately 11 million of these chains were shared by at least two donors. A nearest-neighbor algorithm error-corrected the raw reads and collapsed the reads into unique sequences, merging closely related sequences to remove PCR and sequencing errors. To assign V, D and J gene segments, CDR3 sequences were aligned to IMGT reference sequences. For a sequence to be retained, a match of at least six nucleotides was required to both a V gene segment and a J gene segment. A rearrangement was called productive if the CDR3 had no stop codons and remained in frame with V and J, and every other rearrangement was called non-productive. CDR3 was defined according to IMGT convention as the region running from the second conserved V-encoded cysteine to the conserved J-encoded phenylalanine. Sequences without an unambiguous match to a single V gene segment were excluded from the earlier analysis of 587 of the donors. In an earlier analysis of a few hundred of the donors, V segments were called functional above 56.7% productive rearrangements and were called segregating when the between-donor standard deviation exceeded 5%. A statistical classification framework was built to diagnose cytomegalovirus status from the catalog of TCR beta chain sequences. A later analysis assigned V and J genes by comparing TCR nucleotide sequences with IMGT/GENE-DB human TR gene sequences. In a later analysis, CDR3 sequences and most-parsimonious VDJ recombination scenarios were assigned using the TCRdist pipeline. A later analysis defined each TCR beta chain by its CDR3 amino acid sequence plus V-gene family, and excluded reads lacking a unique V-gene family. A later analysis removed 500 to 650 highly shared, low-generation-probability nucleotide sequences to deal with suspected cross-contamination and a sequencing artifact. For each public chain, a later analysis derived a clonal expansion index from normalized ranks of inferred template counts within each repertoire. In a later analysis, generation probabilities were computed using a VDJ recombination model fitted to out-of-frame rearrangements, and the results were checked against IGoR. In a later analysis, hypergeometric tests were used to score TCR-TCR, TCR-HLA and TCR-CMV co-occurrence, with a repertoire-size bias correction applied to TCR pairs. False discovery rates were estimated in a later analysis by permuting HLA or CMV assignments 20 times. In a later analysis, co-occurring TCRs were grouped with DBSCAN, and TCRdist sequence similarity was added when clustering was performed within HLA-allele-positive subsets. Repertoires with fewer than 30,000 or more than 120,000 public chains were left out of co-occurrence clustering, as were about 5 repertoires with anomalous nucleotide sharing. TCRdb holds this immuneACCESS table with in-frame rearrangements only. Some clones are missing; in checked studies, unresolved V genes explain under half, and the rest has no known cause. The DNA gave D and trimming, while V, J and clone size come from that table. This sample comprises more than 100,000 clones, less than 65% of them detected only once. About 9.1% of the sample is in the top ten clones.

Only one count was recorded for this clone. Its recognized antigen is unknown. Nothing much larger sits one base from this clone, and base qualities are not available. The cohort comprised around 700 healthy bone marrow donors. Cohort members were all nominally healthy when sampled, although unrecorded immune exposures were likely present. The donor tested CMV seropositive, placing the donor among the 290 or so seropositive members of the cohort. A peripheral blood sample was provided by each donor, and peripheral blood mononuclear cells were used for TCR beta sequencing. Genomic DNA was extracted from the blood cell samples with the Qiagen DNeasy Blood Extraction Kit.

This receptor was identified in a man aged 35-49 years in good health and CMV-seropositive. The V and J segments used are TRBV4-1 and TRBJ2-1; the D gene is possibly TRBD1, with 6 bases matching. Sequencing was carried out using PBMCs. The nucleotide sequence is given as TGCGCCAGCAGCCAAGGAACAGGGAACAATGAGCAGTTCTTC. It is translated as CASSQGTGNNEQFF.